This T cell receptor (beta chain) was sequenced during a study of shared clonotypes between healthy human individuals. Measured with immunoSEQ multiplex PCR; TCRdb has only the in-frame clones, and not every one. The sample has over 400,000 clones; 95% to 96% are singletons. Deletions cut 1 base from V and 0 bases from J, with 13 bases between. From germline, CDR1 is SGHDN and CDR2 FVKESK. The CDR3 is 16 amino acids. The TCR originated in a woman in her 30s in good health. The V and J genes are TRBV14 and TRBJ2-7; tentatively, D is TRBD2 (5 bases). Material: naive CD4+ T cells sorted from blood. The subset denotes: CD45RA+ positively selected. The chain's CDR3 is CASSQGAPGYSYEQYF. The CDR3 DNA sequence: TGTGCCAGCAGCCAAGGGGCCCCGGGGTACTCCTACGAGCAGTACTTC.